Given below is one TCR beta chain in context. The antigen remains unidentified. Its ends do not fully match the called genes, so a read error is possible. This sample also contains other DNA sequences that code for the same CDR3. CDR3 length equals 15 residues. Germline-derived CDR1 and CDR2 are SGHRS and YFSETQ. This record comes from a study of T cells in lung cancer brain metastases. Marked H&E slides guided macrodissection of tumor areas from four or five unstained, deparaffinized approximately 10 um sections. Findings of the study overall: Few clones were shared between paired lesions (mean Morisita approximately 0.25); most were lesion-specific. FFPE DNA fragmentation may have prevented retrieving the complete T cell repertoire.

Some clones are missing from TCRdb's copy, which holds only in-frame ones; the method was immunoSEQ multiplex PCR. Seen here are approximately 5,500 clones, 84% observed once, and the top ten hold more than 5.5%. The rearrangement links TRBV5-1 to TRBJ2-2; TRBD1 might be the D (6 bases). The sample taken for sequencing was tumor tissue from a brain metastasis. This receptor was obtained from a man aged 50 to 60 with non-small cell lung cancer that had spread to the brain. CDR3 sequence reads: CASSVRDKNTGELFF. CDR3 sequence (DNA): TGCGCTAGCAGCGTCCGGGACAAGAACACCGGGGAGCTGTTTTTT.